This T cell receptor beta chain derives from a study of beta chain features in type 1 diabetes. This clone was seen only a few times. Its antigen is undetermined. Study-wide points: Type 1 diabetes patients had moderately but significantly shorter TCRB CDR3s in all four CD4+ subsets.

In all sorted populations, purity surpassed 95%. All of the isolated RNA was reverse transcribed, so expressed TCRB transcripts were sequenced. Data came from immunoSEQ multiplex PCR; TCRdb stores just in-frame clones and leaves some out. The sample includes 680,000 or so clones, under 15% of them seen just once. Germline V CDR1 and CDR2: SGHTS, YDEGEE. V trimming: 1 base; J trimming: 2 bases; junction bases outside the gene matches: 9. This CDR3 spans 18 amino acids. The sequence derives from a man younger than 35 with type 1 diabetes. Sequenced material: naive CD4+ T cells from blood. V is TRBV5-8 and J is TRBJ2-6; 7 bases are a match to TRBD1. The CDR3 sequence is CASSLRPRGWPGANVLTF. DNA of the CDR3: TGTGCCAGCAGCTTGCGGCCCAGGGGGTGGCCTGGGGCCAACGTCCTGACTTTC.